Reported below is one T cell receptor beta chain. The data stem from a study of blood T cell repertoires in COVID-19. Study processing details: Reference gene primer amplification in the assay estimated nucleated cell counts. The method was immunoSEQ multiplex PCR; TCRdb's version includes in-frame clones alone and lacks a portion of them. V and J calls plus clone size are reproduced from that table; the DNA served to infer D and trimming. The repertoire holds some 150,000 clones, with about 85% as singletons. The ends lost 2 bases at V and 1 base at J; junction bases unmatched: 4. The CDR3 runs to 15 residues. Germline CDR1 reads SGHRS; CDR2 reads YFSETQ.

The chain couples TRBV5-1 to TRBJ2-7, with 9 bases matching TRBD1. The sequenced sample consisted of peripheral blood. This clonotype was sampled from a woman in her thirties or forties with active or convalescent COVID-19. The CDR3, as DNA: TGCGCCAGCAGCTTAACAGGGGGCAATTCCTACGAGCAGTACTTC. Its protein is CASSLTGGNSYEQYF.